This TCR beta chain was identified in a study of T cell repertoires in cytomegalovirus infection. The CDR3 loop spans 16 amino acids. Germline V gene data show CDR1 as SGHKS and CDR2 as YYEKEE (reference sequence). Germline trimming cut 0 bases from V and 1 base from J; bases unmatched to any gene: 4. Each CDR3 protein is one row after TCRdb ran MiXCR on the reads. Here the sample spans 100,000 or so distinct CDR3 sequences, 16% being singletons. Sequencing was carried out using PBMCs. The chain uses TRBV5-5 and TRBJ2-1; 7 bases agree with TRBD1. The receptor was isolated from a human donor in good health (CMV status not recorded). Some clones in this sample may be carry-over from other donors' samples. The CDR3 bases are TGTGCCAGCAGCTTGGAGGGGGCCATGTCCTACAATGAGCAGTTCTTC. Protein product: CASSLEGAMSYNEQFF.